This TCR beta chain was identified in a study of blood T cell repertoires in COVID-19. Turning to the study itself: The study drew acute and convalescent COVID-19 samples from the United States, Italy and Spain. Nucleic acid was either cDNA or gDNA, and it came from T cells, B-cell-depleted T cells, or PBMCs.

Per the authors' pipeline: Quantification of nucleated cells was approximated via reference gene primer amplification. TCRdb's table, derived via immunoSEQ multiplex PCR, lists solely in-frame clones and lacks some. From that table come the V and J calls and clone size; the DNA was used to work out D and trimming. In the table there are some 250,000 clones, around 83% of which are singletons. From germline, CDR1 is MNHNS and CDR2 SASEGT. V lost 5 bases to trimming and J lost 0 bases, with 11 bases between them. The CDR3 consists of 16 residues. This clone showed up just once. Sequencing was performed on peripheral blood. J is TRBJ2-6 and V is TRBV6-1, with D tentatively TRBD2 (5 bases). The receptor was isolated from a man aged 80 or over with acute or convalescent COVID-19. CDR3 nucleotide sequence: TGTGCCAGCAGTAAAGGACTCCCCTCTGGGGCCAACGTCCTGACTTTC. Protein product: CASSKGLPSGANVLTF.